A selection of T cell receptor beta chains follows, all from one sample in a study of T-cell reconstitution after alpha-beta-depleted transplantation in children. TCRdb reprocessed the PCR reads via MiXCR and lists one record per CDR3 protein. Seen here are 200,000 to 250,000 distinct CDR3 sequences, just under 8.5% observed once, and the top ten hold approximately 6.3%. Material: PBMCs, mostly from graft donor cells, obtained 180 days after TCRalphabeta/CD19-depleted stem cell transplant. The receptors were gathered from a male patient younger than 18 who had a stem cell transplant for acute lymphoblastic leukemia, so the T cells may come from the graft donor. The CDR3 runs from the conserved cysteine through the conserved F or W. A D gene is named only where the DNA matches it firmly. Rows give clone size only sometimes, using once, few, many, or a class for an expanded clone.

d_call | j_call | v_call | clone_size | cdr3_nt | cdr3_aa
TRBD1 | TRBJ2-5 | TRBV5-6 | - | TGTGCCTGCTGCCCATTCTTCGGGACAGCCAAGGAGACCCAGTACTTC | CACCPFFGTAKETQYF
TRBD1 | TRBJ2-1 | TRBV4-2 | many | TGTGCCAGCAGCCAACCGGGACAGGGGGCCGGGGCGGGAAATGAGCAGTTCTTC | CASSQPGQGAGAGNEQFF
- | TRBJ1-2 | TRBV7-8 | many | TGTGCCAGCAGCTTGGGCCCGCGGGATGGCTACACCTTC | CASSLGPRDGYTF
TRBD1 | TRBJ2-2 | TRBV5-1 | many | TGCGCCAGCAGCAAGGGACAGGGGGCCGGGGAGCTGTTTTTT | CASSKGQGAGELFF
- | TRBJ1-1 | TRBV20-1 | many | TGCAGTGCCTATCCCGGAACAGGGTCGGGCACTGAAGCTTTCTTT | CSAYPGTGSGTEAFF
- | TRBJ1-6 | TRBV2 | many | TGTGCCAGCAGTGAAAGAGAGGGCCGAGAGGTCCCCCTCCACTTT | CASSEREGREVPLHF
- | TRBJ2-7 | TRBV7-6 | many | TGTGCCAGCAGCTTAGTCCCGAGGGTCCGCCTATCCTACGAGCAGTACTTC | CASSLVPRVRLSYEQYF
- | TRBJ1-4 | TRBV29-1 | many | TGCAGCGTTGTCAAGGGAGCGAATGAAAAACTGTTTTTT | CSVVKGANEKLFF
TRBD1 | TRBJ1-4 | TRBV18 | - | TGTGCCAGCTCCCTGGCGCAGACAGGGTTTAATGAAAAACTGTTTTTT | CASSLAQTGFNEKLFF
- | TRBJ1-2 | TRBV12-3/TRBV12-4 | - | TGTGCCAGCAGGGGGTACTATGGCTACACCTTC | CASRGYYGYTF
- | TRBJ1-2 | TRBV29-1 | many | TGCAGCGTTGGGGCCTATGGCTACACCTTC | CSVGAYGYTF
TRBD1 | TRBJ1-6 | TRBV20-1 | - | TGCAGTGCTAGAGCTTCGGCATTAGGACAGGGAGGTTCACCCCTCCACTTT | CSARASALGQGGSPLHF
- | TRBJ2-2 | TRBV15 | many | TGTGCCACCAGCAGAGTCAGGGGAGGGGCCGGGGAGCTGTTTTTT | CATSRVRGGAGELFF
TRBD1 | TRBJ2-6 | TRBV25-1 | many | TGTGCCAGCAGTGAATTGGGACAGGGGTCTGGGGCCAACGTCCTGACTTTC | CASSELGQGSGANVLTF
TRBD1 | TRBJ1-2 | TRBV7-1 | - | TGTGCCAGCAGCTCGGGACAGGGATGGTCTAACTATGGCTACACCTTC | CASSSGQGWSNYGYTF
TRBD1 | TRBJ2-1 | TRBV28 | many | TGTGCCAGCAGGCCGACAGGGGAGTACAATGAGCAGTTCTTC | CASRPTGEYNEQFF
- | TRBJ1-4 | TRBV2 | many | TGTGCCAGCAGTGGATCAGGAGGTGAAAAACTGTTTTTT | CASSGSGGEKLFF
- | TRBJ2-7 | TRBV20-1 | many | TGCAGTGCTAGCCCCCTCCAGGTTACCTACGAGCAGTACTTC | CSASPLQVTYEQYF
TRBD2 | TRBJ2-4 | TRBV29-1 | many | TGCAGCGTTGGGGCTAGCGGGAGGAACAAAAACATTCAGTACTTC | CSVGASGRNKNIQYF
- | TRBJ2-7 | TRBV7-6 | many | TGTGCCAGCAGCTTAGGAATTAAGGACTACGAGCAGTACTTC | CASSLGIKDYEQYF
- | TRBJ2-7 | TRBV5-1 | many | TGCGCCAGCAGCTTGGCCCCGGGGGCAGTGAGCTCCTACGAGCAGTACTTC | CASSLAPGAVSSYEQYF
TRBD2 | TRBJ2-5 | TRBV20-1 | many | TGCAGTGCAACTGTAGCGGGGAGGGCCTTAGAGACCCAGTACTTC | CSATVAGRALETQYF
TRBD2 | TRBJ2-7 | TRBV19 | - | TGTGCCAGTAGTATATCTAGCGGGGCCTACGAGCAGTACTTC | CASSISSGAYEQYF
- | TRBJ2-3 | TRBV7-2 | many | TGTGCCAGCAGCTTAACCCGGGACTCCCAGCGGGTAGATACGCAGTATTTT | CASSLTRDSQRVDTQYF
TRBD1 | TRBJ1-1 | TRBV28 | many | TGTGCCAGCAGTTGGGACAGGGGGCGGGTGAACACTGAAGCTTTCTTT | CASSWDRGRVNTEAFF
TRBD1 | TRBJ1-1 | TRBV27 | few | TGTGCCAGCTTTAAACAGGGACAGGGGAACACTGAAGCTTTCTTT | CASFKQGQGNTEAFF
- | TRBJ2-5 | TRBV9 | many | TGTGCCAGCAGCGTAGATGCGGGGGCACGGGAGACCCAGTACTTC | CASSVDAGARETQYF
- | TRBJ2-7 | TRBV7-6 | many | TGTGCCAGCAGCCAGGGTGGCACCAGGCGCGAGCAGTACTTC | CASSQGGTRREQYF
TRBD1 | TRBJ1-5 | TRBV2 | many | TGTGCCAGCAGTTACACAGGGGTCAATCAGCCCCAGCATTTT | CASSYTGVNQPQHF
TRBD2 | TRBJ2-7 | TRBV6-5 | many | TGTGCCAGCAGGCGGGGGGGGTACGAGCAGTACTTC | CASRRGGYEQYF
- | TRBJ2-5 | TRBV11-2 | many | TGTGCCAGCAGCTTTTACCCGCAGTTAGAGACCCAGTACTTC | CASSFYPQLETQYF
TRBD1 | TRBJ1-4 | TRBV20-1 | many | TGCAGTGCTATCACCCCCTCGACAGGGACTCGTGAAAAACTGTTTTTT | CSAITPSTGTREKLFF
- | TRBJ2-7 | TRBV5-1 | many | TGCGCCAGCAGCTTGGACAGTGATTCTAAGGAGCAGTACTTC | CASSLDSDSKEQYF
TRBD2 | TRBJ2-7 | TRBV7-9 | many | TGTGCCAGCAGCTTGGAAGAGCGGGGGTTGAACGAGCAGTACTTC | CASSLEERGLNEQYF
- | TRBJ2-1 | TRBV7-9 | many | TGTGCCAGCAGCTTCGACAATGAGCAGTTCTTC | CASSFDNEQFF
- | TRBJ2-2 | TRBV12-3/TRBV12-4 | many | TGTGCCAGTACGGATAGGGTAAACACCGGGGAGCTGTTTTTT | CASTDRVNTGELFF
- | TRBJ2-2 | TRBV28 | many | TGTGCCAGCACCAGAGCCCTCCTTTACACCGGGGAGCTGTTTTTT | CASTRALLYTGELFF
- | TRBJ2-7 | TRBV28 | many | TGTGCCAGCAGCAGGGCTGGGGGCGGCTACGAGCAGTACTTC | CASSRAGGGYEQYF
- | TRBJ2-7 | TRBV7-8 | many | TGTGCCAGCAGTGTGGGCAGAAACTACGAGCAGTACTTC | CASSVGRNYEQYF
- | TRBJ2-7 | TRBV5-1 | many | TGCGCCAGCAGCTTGGATTCGGGAGCCTACGAGCAGTACTTC | CASSLDSGAYEQYF
- | TRBJ2-3 | TRBV12-3/TRBV12-4 | many | TGTGCCAGCAGTTTGGCAGCCCGGTCAGATACGCAGTATTTT | CASSLAARSDTQYF
TRBD2 | TRBJ2-7 | TRBV18 | many | TGTGCCAGCTCATATGTAGCGGGAGGAGCCTACGAGCAGTACTTC | CASSYVAGGAYEQYF
- | TRBJ2-7 | TRBV7-7 | many | TGTGCCAGCAGCACGCAGGCCTACGAGCAGTACTTC | CASSTQAYEQYF
- | TRBJ2-5 | TRBV27 | many | TGTGCCAGCAGCCAGAGGAGGACGGAAGGAGAGACCCAGTACTTC | CASSQRRTEGETQYF
TRBD1 | TRBJ2-7 | TRBV2 | few | TGTGCCAGCAGTGTCCTTTGGGACAGGGGGCAACACGAGCAGTACTTC | CASSVLWDRGQHEQYF
TRBD2 | TRBJ2-3 | TRBV29-1 | many | TGCAGCGCCACCCCTCGCGGGAGTAGGACAGATACGCAGTATTTT | CSATPRGSRTDTQYF
- | TRBJ2-2 | TRBV13 | many | TGTGCCAGCAGCCACACAGTGAACACCGGGGAGCTGTTTTTT | CASSHTVNTGELFF
- | TRBJ2-2 | TRBV5-5 | - | TGTGCCAGCAGCCCAGGGCCCCGCACCGGGGAGCTGTTTTTT | CASSPGPRTGELFF
- | TRBJ2-3 | TRBV7-9 | many | TGTGCCAGCAGGGGGGGGCTGATCACAGATACGCAGTATTTT | CASRGGLITDTQYF